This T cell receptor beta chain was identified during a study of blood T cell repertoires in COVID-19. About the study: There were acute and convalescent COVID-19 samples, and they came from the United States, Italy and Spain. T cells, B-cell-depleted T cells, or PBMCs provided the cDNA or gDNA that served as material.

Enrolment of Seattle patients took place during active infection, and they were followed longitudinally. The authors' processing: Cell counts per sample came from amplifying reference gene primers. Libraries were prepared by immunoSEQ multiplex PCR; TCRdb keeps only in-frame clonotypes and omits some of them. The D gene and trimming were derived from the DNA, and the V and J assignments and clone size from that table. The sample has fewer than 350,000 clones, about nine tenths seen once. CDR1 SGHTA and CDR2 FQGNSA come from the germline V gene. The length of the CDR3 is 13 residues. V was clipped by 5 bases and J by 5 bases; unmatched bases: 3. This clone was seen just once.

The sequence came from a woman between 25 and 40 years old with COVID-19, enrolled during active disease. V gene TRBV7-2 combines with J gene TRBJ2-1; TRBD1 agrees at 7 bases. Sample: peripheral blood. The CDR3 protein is CASSPDRHNEQFF. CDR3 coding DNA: TGTGCCAGCAGCCCGGACAGGCACAATGAGCAGTTCTTC.